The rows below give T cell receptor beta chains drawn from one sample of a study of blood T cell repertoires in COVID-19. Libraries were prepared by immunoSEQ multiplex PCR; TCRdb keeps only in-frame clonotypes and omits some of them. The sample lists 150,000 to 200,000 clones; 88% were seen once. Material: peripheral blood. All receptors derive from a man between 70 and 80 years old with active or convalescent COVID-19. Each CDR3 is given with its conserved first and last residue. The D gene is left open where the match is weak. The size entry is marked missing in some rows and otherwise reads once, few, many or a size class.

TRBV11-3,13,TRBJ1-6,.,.,CASSLDKLSPLHF,TGTGCCAGCAGCTTAGACAAGCTGTCACCCCTCCACTTT
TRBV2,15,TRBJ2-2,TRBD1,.,CASSRGFANTGELFF,TGTGCCAGCTCCAGGGGGTTCGCGAACACCGGGGAGCTGTTTTTT
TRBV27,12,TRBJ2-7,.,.,CASSLQGYEQYF,TGTGCCAGCAGTCTACAGGGTTACGAGCAGTACTTC
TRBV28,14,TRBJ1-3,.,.,CASSLTSSGNTIYF,TGTGCCAGCAGCCTCACCAGCTCTGGAAACACCATATATTTT
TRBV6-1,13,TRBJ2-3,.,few,CASSEGGGDTQYF,TGTGCCAGCAGTGAAGGAGGTGGAGATACGCAGTATTTT
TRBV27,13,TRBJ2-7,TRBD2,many,CASSSTVAGEQYF,TGTGCCAGCAGTTCGACAGTAGCGGGGGAGCAGTACTTC
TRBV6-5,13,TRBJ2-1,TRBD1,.,CASSRTGHNEQFF,TGTGCCAGCTCTAGGACAGGGCACAATGAGCAGTTCTTC
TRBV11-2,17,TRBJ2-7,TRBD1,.,CASSLTDRDRGNYEQYF,TGTGCCAGCAGCTTAACGGACCGGGACAGGGGGAACTACGAGCAGTACTTC
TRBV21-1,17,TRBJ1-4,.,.,CASSGQGASATNEKLFF,TGTGCCAGCAGCGGGCAGGGTGCTTCTGCAACTAATGAAAAACTGTTTTTT
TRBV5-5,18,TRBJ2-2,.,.,CASSLALWTAYDTGELFF,TGTGCCAGCAGCTTGGCCCTCTGGACTGCCTACGATACCGGGGAGCTGTTTTTT
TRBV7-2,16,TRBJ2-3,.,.,CASSPRLAGQGDTQYF,TGTGCCAGCAGCCCAAGGCTAGCGGGACAGGGGGATACGCAGTATTTT
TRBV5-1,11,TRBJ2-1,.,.,CASGGEHEQFF,TGCGCCAGCGGCGGGGAGCATGAGCAGTTCTTC
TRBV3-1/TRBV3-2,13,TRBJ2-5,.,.,CASSREMVKTQYF,TGTGCCAGCAGCCGGGAGATGGTTAAGACCCAGTACTTC
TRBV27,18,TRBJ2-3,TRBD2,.,CASSPSQQAGGHTDTQYF,TGTGCCAGCAGCCCAAGTCAGCAAGCGGGGGGCCACACAGATACGCAGTATTTT
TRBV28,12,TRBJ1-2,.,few,CASTLDRFGYTF,TGTGCCAGCACCCTCGACAGGTTCGGCTACACCTTC
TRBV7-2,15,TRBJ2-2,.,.,CASSSSGLYTGELFF,TGTGCCAGCAGCTCCTCTGGACTCTACACCGGGGAGCTGTTTTTT
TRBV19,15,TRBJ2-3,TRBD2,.,CASNPLAGSTDTQYF,TGTGCCAGTAACCCCCTAGCGGGGAGCACAGATACGCAGTATTTT
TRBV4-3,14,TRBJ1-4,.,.,CASSQTPQNEKLFF,TGCGCCAGCAGCCAAACCCCTCAGAATGAAAAACTGTTTTTT
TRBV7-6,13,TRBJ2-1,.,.,CASSLARRNEQFF,TGTGCCAGCAGCTTAGCGCGGCGGAATGAGCAGTTCTTC
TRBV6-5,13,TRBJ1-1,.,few,CASSTGSNTEAFF,TGTGCCAGCTCGACAGGATCTAACACTGAAGCTTTCTTT
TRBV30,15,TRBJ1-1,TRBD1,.,CAWSGTGGLPYEAFF,TGTGCCTGGAGTGGGACAGGGGGTCTCCCGTATGAAGCTTTCTTT
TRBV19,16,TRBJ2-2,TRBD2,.,CASSIPAGGSTGELFF,TGTGCCAGTAGTATCCCAGCGGGAGGGAGCACCGGGGAGCTGTTTTTT
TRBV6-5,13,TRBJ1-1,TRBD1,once,CASSTGQGTEAFF,TGTGCCAGCAGCACGGGACAGGGCACTGAAGCTTTCTTT
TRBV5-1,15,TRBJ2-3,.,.,CASSPGLTTTDTQYF,TGCGCCAGCAGCCCGGGACTCACGACCACAGATACGCAGTATTTT
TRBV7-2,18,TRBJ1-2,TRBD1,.,CASSTRAARTGGSYGYTF,TGTGCCAGCAGCACTCGCGCAGCACGGACAGGGGGGAGCTATGGCTACACCTTC
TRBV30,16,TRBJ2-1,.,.,CAWSVRQGGIINEQFF,TGTGCCTGGAGTGTCCGGCAAGGAGGGATAATCAATGAGCAGTTCTTC
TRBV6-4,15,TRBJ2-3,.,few,CASSDDAGSTDTQYF,TGTGCCAGCAGTGACGATGCGGGGAGCACAGATACGCAGTATTTT
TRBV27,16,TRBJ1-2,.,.,CASSLGEGRGRYGYTF,TGTGCCAGCAGTTTAGGGGAAGGGAGGGGACGCTATGGCTACACCTTC
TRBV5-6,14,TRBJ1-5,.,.,CASSQGQREGPQHF,TGTGCCAGCAGCCAAGGACAGCGGGAGGGGCCCCAGCATTTT
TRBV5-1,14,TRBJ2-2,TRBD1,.,CASSRGTGIGELFF,TGCGCCAGCAGCCGCGGGACAGGGATCGGGGAGCTGTTTTTT